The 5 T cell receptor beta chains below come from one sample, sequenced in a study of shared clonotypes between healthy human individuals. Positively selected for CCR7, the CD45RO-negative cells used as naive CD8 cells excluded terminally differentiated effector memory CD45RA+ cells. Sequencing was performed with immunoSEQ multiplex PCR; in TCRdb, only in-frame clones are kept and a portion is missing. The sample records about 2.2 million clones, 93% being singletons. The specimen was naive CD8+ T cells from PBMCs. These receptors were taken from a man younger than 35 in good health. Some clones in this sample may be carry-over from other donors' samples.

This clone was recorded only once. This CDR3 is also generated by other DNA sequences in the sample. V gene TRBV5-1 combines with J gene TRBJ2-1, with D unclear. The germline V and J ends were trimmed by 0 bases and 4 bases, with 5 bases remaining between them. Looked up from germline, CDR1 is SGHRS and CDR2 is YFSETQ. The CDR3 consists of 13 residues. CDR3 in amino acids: CASSLAPYNEQFF. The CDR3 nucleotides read TGCGCCAGCAGCTTGGCGCCTTACAATGAGCAGTTCTTC. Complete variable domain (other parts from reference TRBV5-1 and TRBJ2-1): KAGVTQTPRYLIKTRGQQVTLSCSPISGHRSVSWYQQTPGQGLQFLFEYFSETQRNKGNFPGRFSGRQFSNSRSEMNVSTLELGDSALYLCASSLAPYNEQFFGPGTRLTVL.

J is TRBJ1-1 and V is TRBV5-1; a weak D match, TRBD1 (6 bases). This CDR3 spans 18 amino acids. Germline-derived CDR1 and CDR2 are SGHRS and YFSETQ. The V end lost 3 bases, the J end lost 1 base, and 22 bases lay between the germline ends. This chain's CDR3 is CASSSWSPTGARNTEAFF. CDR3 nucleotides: TGCGCCAGCAGCTCCTGGTCCCCTACGGGGGCTCGGAACACTGAAGCTTTCTTT.

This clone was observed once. The CDR3 loop reads CASSPTAGTKETQYF. In DNA form, the CDR3 reads TGTGCCAGCAGCCCAACGGCAGGGACAAAAGAGACCCAGTACTTC. The chain employs TRBV6-1 and TRBJ2-5, with D possibly matching TRBD1 (6 bases). The CDR3 has 15 residues. Trimming stripped 6 bases from V and 3 bases from J, with 17 bases between. Germline CDR1 is MNHNS and CDR2 is SASEGT.

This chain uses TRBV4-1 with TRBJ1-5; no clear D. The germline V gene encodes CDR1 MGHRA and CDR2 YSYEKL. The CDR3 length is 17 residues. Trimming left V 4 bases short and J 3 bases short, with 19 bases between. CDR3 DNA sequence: TGCGCCAGCAGCCGAAGTGCCAAGCAGGCTCTCAATCAGCCCCAGCATTTT. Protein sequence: CASSRSAKQALNQPQHF.

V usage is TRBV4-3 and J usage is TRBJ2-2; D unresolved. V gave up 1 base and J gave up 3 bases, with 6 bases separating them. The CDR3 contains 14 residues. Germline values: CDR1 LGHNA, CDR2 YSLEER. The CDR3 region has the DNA TGCGCCAGCAGCCAAGGCGCCTACACCGGGGAGCTGTTTTTT. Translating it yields CASSQGAYTGELFF.